These 20 T cell receptor beta chains were sequenced from one sample in a study of PD-L1 blockade in urothelial cancer. Some clones are missing from TCRdb's copy, which holds only in-frame ones; the method was immunoSEQ multiplex PCR. The sample yields 45,000 to 60,000 clones, over 70% seen once. The sequences come from PBMCs, collected around atezolizumab (anti-PD-L1) treatment. The receptors derive from a man between 35 and 55 years old with urothelial cancer.

The CDR3 nucleotides read TGTGCCAGCTCACCGAACAGGGGCCCTCAAGAGACCCAGTACTTC. The encoded protein is CASSPNRGPQETQYF. J is TRBJ2-5 and V is TRBV18; 7 nucleotides line up with TRBD1. The V and J ends lost 3 bases and 2 bases, in that order; junction bases with no gene match: 6. Germline V gene lookup returns CDR1 KGHSH and CDR2 LQKENI. The CDR3 loop spans 15 amino acids. The full variable domain, with the rest looked up from reference TRBV18 and TRBJ2-5, is NAGVMQNPRHLVRRRGQEARLRCSPMKGHSHVYWYRQLPEEGLKFMVYLQKENIIDESGMPKERFSAEFPKEGPSILRIQQVVRGDSAAYFCASSPNRGPQETQYFGPGTRLLVL.

CDR3 sequence reads: CASSVGSPRSYNEQFF. The CDR3 nucleotides read TGTGCCAGCAGCGTAGGTTCCCCTCGCTCCTACAATGAGCAGTTCTTC. V and J are TRBV9 and TRBJ2-1; D is unresolved. Germline V CDR1 and CDR2: SGDLS, YYNGEE. The CDR3 is made up of 16 amino acids. With 0 bases removed from V and 0 bases from J, the gap between germline ends came to 10 bases.

V usage is TRBV27 and J usage is TRBJ2-7, with D perhaps matching TRBD1 (5 bases). Trimming cost V 5 bases and J 0 bases, with 11 bases left between them. The CDR3 is 14 amino acids. The germline V gene has CDR1 MNHEY and CDR2 SMNVEV (reference sequence). This CDR3 is CASSKGVSSYEQYF. In DNA, the CDR3 is TGTGCCAGCAGTAAAGGGGTGAGCTCCTACGAGCAGTACTTC.

CDR3 bases: TGTGCCAGCAGCTTAGCCGCTGGCGGCTCTAGCACAGATACGCAGTATTTT. Translating gives CASSLAAGGSSTDTQYF. The chain recombines TRBV7-8 with TRBJ2-3, with D uncertain. The CDR3 has 17 residues. From germline, CDR1 is SGHVS and CDR2 FQNEAQ. V was trimmed by 0 bases and J by 0 bases, leaving 13 bases between them.

The chain has TRBV5-4 and TRBJ1-2; tentatively, D is TRBD1 (5 bases). Per the germline V gene, CDR1 is SGHNT and CDR2 is YYREEE (reference sequence). With 7 bases removed from V and 2 bases from J, the gap between germline ends came to 15 bases. CDR3 size: 14 residues. The CDR3 spells CASGHQGPNYGYTF. The CDR3 DNA is TGTGCCAGCGGACATCAGGGTCCCAACTATGGCTACACCTTC.

The V and J genes are TRBV10-3 and TRBJ2-1; TRBD2 matches at 8 bases. The CDR3 sequence is 12 residues long. Germline loops: CDR1 ENHRY, CDR2 SYGVKD. The J segment lost 6 bases and the V segment lost 7 bases, leaving 2 bases of the junction unmatched. The CDR3 coding sequence is TGTGCCATCATGGCGGGAGGCAATGAGCAGTTCTTC. As protein: CAIMAGGNEQFF.

The rearrangement joins TRBV19 to TRBJ1-3, with 8 bases lining up with TRBD1. V gave up 7 bases and J gave up 0 bases; unmatched junction bases: 2. The CDR3 sequence is 14 residues long. Germline V gene data show CDR1 as LNHDA and CDR2 as SQIVND (reference sequence). CDR3: CASTGQGSGNTIYF. The CDR3 region has the DNA TGTGCCAGTACCGGACAGGGCTCTGGAAACACCATATATTTT.

The CDR3 region is CASSLDGGWSGELFF. CDR3 in DNA: TGCGCCAGCAGCTTGGACGGGGGTTGGTCAGGAGAACTGTTTTTT. The chain has TRBV5-1 and TRBJ1-4; tentatively, D is TRBD1 (5 bases). This CDR3 is 15 amino acids long. The germline CDR1 and CDR2 sequences are SGHRS and YFSETQ. Trimming pared 0 bases from V and 12 bases from J, leaving 18 bases between.

V and J are TRBV9 and TRBJ2-3, with TRBD2 as a possible D gene (5 bases). The CDR3 spans 17 residues. V shed 0 bases and J shed 0 bases, with 14 bases lying between them. Looked up from germline, CDR1 is SGDLS and CDR2 is YYNGEE. The CDR3 DNA is TGTGCCAGCAGCGTAGCCCCCCTCGGCGGGAGCACAGATACGCAGTATTTT. Its protein is CASSVAPLGGSTDTQYF.

This clone has a single count. The chain links TRBV6-1 to TRBJ2-7; tentative D call: TRBD1 (6 bases). The germline V and J ends were trimmed by 8 bases and 3 bases, with 17 bases remaining between them. Germline CDR1 is MNHNS and CDR2 is SASEGT. The CDR3 is 14 residues long. The CDR3 region is CASSWAGTLYEQYF. In DNA form, the CDR3 reads TGTGCCAGCTCCTGGGCCGGGACACTCTACGAGCAGTACTTC.

This chain uses TRBV2 with TRBJ2-1; D unresolved. CDR3 length: 15 amino acids. Per the germline V gene, CDR1 is SNHLY and CDR2 is FYNNEI. Trimming took off 1 base at V and 12 bases at J, with 19 bases between the two ends. CDR3 in amino acids: CASSEVVTARVGQFF. CDR3 nucleotide sequence: TGTGCCAGCAGTGAAGTAGTAACAGCACGCGTGGGGCAGTTCTTC. Supplemented by reference TRBV2 and TRBJ2-1, the full variable domain reads EPEVTQTPSHQVTQMGQEVILRCVPISNHLYFYWYRQILGQKVEFLVSFYNNEISEKSEIFDDQFSVERPDGSNFTLKIRSTKLEDSAMYFCASSEVVTARVGQFFGPGTRLTVL.

The V and J genes are TRBV2 and TRBJ1-5; the D is unclear. Germline V CDR1 and CDR2: SNHLY, FYNNEI. The CDR3 spans 15 residues. V dropped 1 base and J dropped 1 base, with 8 bases sitting between them. CDR3 bases: TGTGCCAGCAGTGAAGGCACGGGGAGCAATCAGCCCCAGCATTTT. Translation gives CASSEGTGSNQPQHF.

This clone was observed once. This chain links TRBV28 with TRBJ1-3, with 8 nucleotides matching TRBD1. The CDR3 has 15 residues. Per germline, CDR1 MDHEN and CDR2 SYDVKM. Unmatched junction bases numbered 6, after V lost 4 bases and J lost 4 bases. The CDR3 coding sequence is TGTGCCAGCAGTTCAGGGGGCGCTAAAGGAAACACCATATATTTT. This gives the protein CASSSGGAKGNTIYF. Together with reference TRBV28 and TRBJ1-3, the CDR3 gives the full variable domain: DVKVTQSSRYLVKRTGEKVFLECVQDMDHENMFWYRQDPGLGLRLIYFSYDVKMKEKGDIPEGYSVSREKKERFSLILESASTNQTSMYLCASSSGGAKGNTIYFGEGSWLTVV.

This chain links TRBV6-5 with TRBJ2-7; 10 bases agree with TRBD1. Germline-derived CDR1 and CDR2 are MNHEY and SVGAGI. V was clipped by 6 bases and J by 3 bases; unmatched bases: 5. The CDR3 runs 14 residues. The DNA for the CDR3 is TGTGCCAGCAGCATGGGACAGGGGATCTACGAGCAGTACTTC. It specifies CASSMGQGIYEQYF.

The chain has TRBV9 and TRBJ2-7; no firm D call. The CDR3 contains 13 residues. Per the germline V gene, CDR1 is SGDLS and CDR2 is YYNGEE. V lost 7 bases and J lost 0, with 11 bases in between. The CDR3 DNA follows: TGTGCCAGCGGATCCTCTAGCTCCTACGAGCAGTACTTC. Translating it yields CASGSSSSYEQYF.

In this sample, this clone turned up a few times. The J gene is TRBJ2-2, the V gene TRBV19; D is undetermined. This CDR3 is 15 amino acids long. Germline CDR1 LNHDA, CDR2 SQIVND (reference sequence). Trimming pared 1 base from V and 2 bases from J, leaving 8 bases between. The CDR3 DNA reads TGTGCCAGTAGTATAGCAAACACAAACACCGGGGAGCTGTTTTTT. It codes for CASSIANTNTGELFF.

The chain recombines TRBV9 with TRBJ2-2, with 7 bases identical to TRBD2. Per germline, CDR1 SGDLS and CDR2 YYNGEE. The CDR3 is 16 residues long. Trimming cost V 3 bases and J 4 bases; bases outside gene matches: 9. The CDR3 loop is CASSAPRGVGTGELFF. CDR3 sequence (DNA): TGTGCCAGCAGCGCCCCTCGGGGGGTGGGCACCGGGGAGCTGTTTTTT.

The sample holds a few counts of this clone. V gene TRBV9 combines with J gene TRBJ2-7, with D perhaps matching TRBD1 (6 bases). The V and J ends lost 0 bases and 4 bases respectively, with 11 bases between them. The CDR3 runs 14 residues. The germline V gene encodes CDR1 SGDLS and CDR2 YYNGEE. DNA of the CDR3: TGTGCCAGCAGCGTAGCTGGACAGCTTTACGAGCAGTACTTC. Protein: CASSVAGQLYEQYF.

The chain couples TRBV18 to TRBJ1-1, with a possible D match to TRBD1 (6 bases). The CDR3 has 16 residues. V lost 2 bases, J lost 3 bases, and 16 bases lay in between. Germline V CDR1 and CDR2: KGHSH, LQKENI. Here the CDR3 reads CASSPARLRTDTEAFF. In nucleotides, the CDR3 is TGTGCCAGCTCACCAGCTAGGTTACGGACAGACACTGAAGCTTTCTTT.

This clone has only one observation. The chain employs TRBV4-1 and TRBJ1-4, with D maybe TRBD1 (6 bases). The germline V gene has CDR1 MGHRA and CDR2 YSYEKL. The CDR3 contains 17 residues. V was cut by 3 bases and J by 8 bases, with 22 bases left in between. DNA for the CDR3: TGCGCCAGCAGCCAGTACACAGGGTCGGGGCCAATCGAAAAACTGTTTTTT. Residues: CASSQYTGSGPIEKLFF.